This TCR beta chain was sequenced for a study of cytomegalovirus exposure and HLA in healthy donors. The PCR used 60 Vbeta and 13 Jbeta primers. The data were produced by immunoSEQ multiplex PCR, yet TCRdb's version contains in-frame clones alone and is incomplete. Here the sample spans around 130,000 clones, less than 80% being singletons. Germline assignment: CDR1 SNHLY and CDR2 FYNNEI. V lost 1 base to trimming and J lost 5 bases, with 14 bases between them. This CDR3 spans 15 amino acids. This clone was counted a single time. Donors counted as nominally healthy when sampled, yet unrecorded immune exposures were likely.

V is TRBV2 and J is TRBJ1-2, with a weak D call TRBD1 (6 bases). This receptor was obtained from a man aged 35 to 55 in good health and CMV-seropositive. Sequencing was done on a sample of PBMCs. CDR3 sequence reads: CASSEGGGGWYGYTF. The CDR3 DNA follows: TGTGCCAGCAGTGAAGGGGGAGGGGGATGGTATGGCTACACCTTC.